The present TCR beta chain was sequenced within a study of T cell responses to AZD1222 COVID-19 vaccine. Study details: Recipients boosted at about 4 weeks or about 12 weeks are pooled. Study-wide results and limits: Clonal diversity was possibly underestimated, and the donors were mostly white British, with more females.

Profiling relied on immunoSEQ multiplex PCR, and the TCRdb table lists in-frame clones only, not all of them. Of some 96,000 clones in the sample, 88% are singletons; the top ten hold less than 3.5%. As to this clone: Its antigen is not known.

This clonotype was sampled from an adult in good health. Here the sequenced sample was peripheral blood, taken on day 0 of AZD1222 vaccination.

The CDR3 DNA reads TGCGCCAGCAGCCACCCTAGCGGGAGTGCATACAATGAGCAGTTCTTC. This codes for CASSHPSGSAYNEQFF. The gene calls are TRBV4-1 and TRBJ2-1, with 10 bases fitting TRBD2. The V and J ends lost 3 bases and 4 bases, in that order; junction bases with no gene match: 6. CDR3 length equals 16 residues. Per germline, CDR1 MGHRA and CDR2 YSYEKL.